This paragraph reports one T cell receptor beta chain. What it recognizes is unknown. The CDR3 is 12 amino acids. Trimming removed 7 bases at V and 7 bases at J, with 11 bases between. Per germline, CDR1 MNHNY and CDR2 SVGAGI (reference sequence). These data are taken from a study of cytomegalovirus exposure and HLA in healthy donors. Primers for the PCR totalled 60 Vbeta and 13 Jbeta. This table comes from immunoSEQ multiplex PCR, and its TCRdb copy is limited to in-frame clones, with some not included. This table has 150,000 to 200,000 clones, 80% to 90% appearing once. Regarding the study as a whole: Diagnosis of cytomegalovirus status made by the classifier reportedly showed high specificity and sensitivity.

The receptor was isolated from a woman under 30 in good health and CMV-seronegative. This chain joins TRBV6-6 and TRBJ2-1, with a weak D call TRBD2 (5 bases). Sequencing was done on a sample of PBMCs. The CDR3 DNA reads as TGTGCCAGCACCTCCTTAGCGAATGAGCAGTTCTTC. Amino acids: CASTSLANEQFF.